This paragraph covers one TCR beta chain sequence. Original handling: It was from reference gene primer amplification that nucleated cell counts were estimated. The protocol was immunoSEQ multiplex PCR, while the TCRdb copy is restricted to in-frame clones and leaves out a portion. V, J and clone size are taken as reported in that table, and D and trimming were inferred from the DNA itself. The data contain approximately 180,000 clones, approximately 89% of them singletons. This record belongs to a study of blood T cell repertoires in COVID-19. CDR3 length equals 13 residues. Trimming removed 11 bases at V and 0 bases at J, with 13 bases between. From germline, CDR1 is MNHEY and CDR2 SVGAGI. Participants came from some 23 US areas, aged about 18 to 95 years. Assignment of participants to cohorts was predicated upon participant-reported clinical history.

This sequence originates from a woman in her forties with acute COVID-19. Specimen: PBMCs or T cells enriched from blood (not recorded which). The chain joins TRBV6-5 to TRBJ2-5, with D unresolved. CDR3 protein: CASIRSNQETQYF. As DNA, the CDR3 is TGTGCCTCGATACGGAGCAACCAAGAGACCCAGTACTTC.